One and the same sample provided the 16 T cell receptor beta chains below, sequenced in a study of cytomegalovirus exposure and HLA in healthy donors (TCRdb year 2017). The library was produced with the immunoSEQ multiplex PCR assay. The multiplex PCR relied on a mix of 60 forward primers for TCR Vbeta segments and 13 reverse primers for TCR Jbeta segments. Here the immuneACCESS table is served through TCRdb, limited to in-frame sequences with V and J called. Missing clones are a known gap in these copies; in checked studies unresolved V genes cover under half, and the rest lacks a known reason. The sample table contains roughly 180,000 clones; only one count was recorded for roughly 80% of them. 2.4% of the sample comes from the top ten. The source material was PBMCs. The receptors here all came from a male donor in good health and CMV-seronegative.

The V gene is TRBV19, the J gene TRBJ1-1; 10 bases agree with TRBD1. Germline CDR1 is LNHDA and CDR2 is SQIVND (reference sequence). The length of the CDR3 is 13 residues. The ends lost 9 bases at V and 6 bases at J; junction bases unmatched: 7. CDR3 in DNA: TGTGCCAGCCGGGACAGGGGTGAATCTGAAGCTTTCTTT. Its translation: CASRDRGESEAFF.

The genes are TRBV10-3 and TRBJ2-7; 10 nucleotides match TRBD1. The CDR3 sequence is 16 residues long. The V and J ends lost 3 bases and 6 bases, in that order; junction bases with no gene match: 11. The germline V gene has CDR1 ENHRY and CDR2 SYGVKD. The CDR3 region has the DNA TGTGCCATCAGTGATAATGGACAGGGGGGACCGGGCGAGCAGTACTTC. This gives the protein CAISDNGQGGPGEQYF.

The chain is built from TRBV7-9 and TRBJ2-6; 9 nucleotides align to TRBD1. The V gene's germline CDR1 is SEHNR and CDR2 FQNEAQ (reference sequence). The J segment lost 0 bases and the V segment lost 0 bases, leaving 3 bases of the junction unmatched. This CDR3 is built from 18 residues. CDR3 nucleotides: TGTGCCAGCAGCTTAGCAGGGACAGGGTCCTCTGGGGCCAACGTCCTGACTTTC. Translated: CASSLAGTGSSGANVLTF.

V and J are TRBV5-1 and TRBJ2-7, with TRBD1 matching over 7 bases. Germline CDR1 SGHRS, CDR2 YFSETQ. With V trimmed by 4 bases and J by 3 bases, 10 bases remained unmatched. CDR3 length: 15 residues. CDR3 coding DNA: TGCGCCAGCAGCCAAACAGGGGCGAGCGGCTACGAGCAGTACTTC. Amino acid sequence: CASSQTGASGYEQYF.

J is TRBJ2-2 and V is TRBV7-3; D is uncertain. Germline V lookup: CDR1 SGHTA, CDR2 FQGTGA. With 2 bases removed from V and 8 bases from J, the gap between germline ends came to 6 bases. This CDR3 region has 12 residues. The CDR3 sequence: CASSLGQGELFF. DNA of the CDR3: TGTGCCAGCAGCTTAGGGCAAGGGGAGCTGTTTTTT.

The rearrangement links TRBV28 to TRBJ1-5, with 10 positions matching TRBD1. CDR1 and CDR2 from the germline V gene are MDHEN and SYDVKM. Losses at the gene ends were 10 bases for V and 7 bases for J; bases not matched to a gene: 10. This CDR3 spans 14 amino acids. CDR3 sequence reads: CATERQGAIQPQHF. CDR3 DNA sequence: TGTGCCACCGAAAGACAGGGGGCCATCCAGCCCCAGCATTTT.

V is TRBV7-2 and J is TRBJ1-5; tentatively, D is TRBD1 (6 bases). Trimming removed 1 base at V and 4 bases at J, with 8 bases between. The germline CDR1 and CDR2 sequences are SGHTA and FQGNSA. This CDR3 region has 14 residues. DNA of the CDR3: TGTGCCAGCAGCTTAGGACAGGCTAATCAGCCCCAGCATTTT. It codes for CASSLGQANQPQHF.

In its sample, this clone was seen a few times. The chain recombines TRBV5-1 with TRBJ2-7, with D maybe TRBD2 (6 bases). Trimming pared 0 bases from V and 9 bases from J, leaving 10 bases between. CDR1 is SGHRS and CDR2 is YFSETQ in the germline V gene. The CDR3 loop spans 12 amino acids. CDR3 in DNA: TGCGCCAGCAGCTTGGCGGGGGATGGGCAGTACTTC. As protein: CASSLAGDGQYF. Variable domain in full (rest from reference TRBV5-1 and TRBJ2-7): KAGVTQTPRYLIKTRGQQVTLSCSPISGHRSVSWYQQTPGQGLQFLFEYFSETQRNKGNFPGRFSGRQFSNSRSEMNVSTLELGDSALYLCASSLAGDGQYFGPGTRLTVT.

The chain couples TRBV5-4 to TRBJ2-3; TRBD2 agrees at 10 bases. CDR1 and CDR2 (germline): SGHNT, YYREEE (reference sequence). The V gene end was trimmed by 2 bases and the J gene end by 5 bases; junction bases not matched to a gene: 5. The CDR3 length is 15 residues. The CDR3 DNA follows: TGTGCCAGCAGCTTTGGGACTAGCGCAATAGATACGCAGTATTTT. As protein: CASSFGTSAIDTQYF.

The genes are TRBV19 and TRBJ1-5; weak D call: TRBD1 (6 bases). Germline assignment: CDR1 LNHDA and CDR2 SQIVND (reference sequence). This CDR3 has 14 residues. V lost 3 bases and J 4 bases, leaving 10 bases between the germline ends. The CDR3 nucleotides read TGTGCCAGTAGTATCACAGGGTGGAATCAGCCCCAGCATTTT. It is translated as CASSITGWNQPQHF. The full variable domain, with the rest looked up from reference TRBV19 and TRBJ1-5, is DGGITQSPKYLFRKEGQNVTLSCEQNLNHDAMYWYRQDPGQGLRLIYYSQIVNDFQKGDIAEGYSVSREKKESFPLTVTSAQKNPTAFYLCASSITGWNQPQHFGDGTRLSIL.

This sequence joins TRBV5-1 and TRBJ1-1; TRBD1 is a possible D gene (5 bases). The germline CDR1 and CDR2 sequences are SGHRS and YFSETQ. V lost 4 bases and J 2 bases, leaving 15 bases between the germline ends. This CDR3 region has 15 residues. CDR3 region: CASSPSWGENTEAFF. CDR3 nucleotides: TGCGCCAGCAGCCCCTCATGGGGGGAAAACACTGAAGCTTTCTTT.

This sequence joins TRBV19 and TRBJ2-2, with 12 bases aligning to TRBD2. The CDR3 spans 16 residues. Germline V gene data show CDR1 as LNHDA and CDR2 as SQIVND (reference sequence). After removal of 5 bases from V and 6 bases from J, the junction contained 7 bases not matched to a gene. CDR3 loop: CASSSRLAGVAGELFF. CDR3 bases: TGTGCCAGTAGTTCCCGACTAGCGGGAGTCGCCGGGGAGCTGTTTTTT.

CDR3 bases: TGCGCCAGCAGCTTGGGTCTGACTAGCGGCACAGATACGCAGTATTTT. This gives the protein CASSLGLTSGTDTQYF. The rearrangement uses TRBV5-1 and TRBJ2-3, with 8 bases identical to TRBD2. This CDR3 has 16 amino acids. CDR1 and CDR2 from the germline V gene are SGHRS and YFSETQ. Trimming cost V 0 bases and J 1 base; bases outside gene matches: 4.

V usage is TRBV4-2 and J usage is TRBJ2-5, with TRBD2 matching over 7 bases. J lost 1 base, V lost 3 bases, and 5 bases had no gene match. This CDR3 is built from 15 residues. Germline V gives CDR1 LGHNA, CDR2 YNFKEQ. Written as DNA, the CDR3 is TGTGCCAGCAGCCAGCCTCAGCGGGGCCAAGAGACCCAGTACTTC. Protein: CASSQPQRGQETQYF.

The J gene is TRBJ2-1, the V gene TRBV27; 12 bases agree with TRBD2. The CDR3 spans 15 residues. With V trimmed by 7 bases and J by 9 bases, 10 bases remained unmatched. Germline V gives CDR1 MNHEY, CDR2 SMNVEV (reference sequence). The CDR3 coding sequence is TGTGCCAGCACCGCGGCTAGCGGGAGGGCCGGTGAGCAGTTCTTC. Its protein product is CASTAASGRAGEQFF.

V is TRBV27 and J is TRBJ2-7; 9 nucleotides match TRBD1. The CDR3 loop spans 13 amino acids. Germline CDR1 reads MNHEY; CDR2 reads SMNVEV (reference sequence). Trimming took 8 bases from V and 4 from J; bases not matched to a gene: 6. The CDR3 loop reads CASRDRDRYEQYF. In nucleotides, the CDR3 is TGTGCCAGCCGGGACAGGGACCGTTACGAGCAGTACTTC.